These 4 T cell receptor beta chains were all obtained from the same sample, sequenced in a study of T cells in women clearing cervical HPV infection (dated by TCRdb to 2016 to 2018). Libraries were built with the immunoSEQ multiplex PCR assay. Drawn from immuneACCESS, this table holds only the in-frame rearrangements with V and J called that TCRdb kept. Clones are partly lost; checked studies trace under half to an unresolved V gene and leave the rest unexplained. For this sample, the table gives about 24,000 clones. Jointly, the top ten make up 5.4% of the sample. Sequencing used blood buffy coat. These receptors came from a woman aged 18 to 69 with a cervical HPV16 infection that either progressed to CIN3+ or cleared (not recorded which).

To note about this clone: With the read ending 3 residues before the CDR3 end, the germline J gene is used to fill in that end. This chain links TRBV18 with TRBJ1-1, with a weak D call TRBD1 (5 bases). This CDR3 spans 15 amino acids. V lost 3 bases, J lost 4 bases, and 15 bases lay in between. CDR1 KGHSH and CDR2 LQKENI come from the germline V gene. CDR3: CASSPPAQGGTEAFF. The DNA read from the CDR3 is TGTGCCAGCTCACCCCCTGCCCAGGGAGGCACTGAA.

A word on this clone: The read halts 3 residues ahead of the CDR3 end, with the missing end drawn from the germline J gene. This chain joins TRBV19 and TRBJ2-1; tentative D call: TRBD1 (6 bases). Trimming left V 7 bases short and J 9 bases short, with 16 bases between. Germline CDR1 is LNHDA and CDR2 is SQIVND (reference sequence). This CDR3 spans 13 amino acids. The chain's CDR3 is CASKTGSGSEQFF. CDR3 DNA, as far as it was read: TGTGCCAGTAAAACAGGGTCTGGGAGTGAG.

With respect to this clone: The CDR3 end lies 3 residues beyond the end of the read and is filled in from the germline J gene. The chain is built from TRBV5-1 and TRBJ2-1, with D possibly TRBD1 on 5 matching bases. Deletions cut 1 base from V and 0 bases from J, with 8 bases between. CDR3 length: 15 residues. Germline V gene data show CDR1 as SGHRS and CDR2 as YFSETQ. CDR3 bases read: TGCGCCAGCAGCTTGCAGGGTTTCTCCTACAATGAG. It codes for CASSLQGFSYNE. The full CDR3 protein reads CASSLQGFSYNEQFF.

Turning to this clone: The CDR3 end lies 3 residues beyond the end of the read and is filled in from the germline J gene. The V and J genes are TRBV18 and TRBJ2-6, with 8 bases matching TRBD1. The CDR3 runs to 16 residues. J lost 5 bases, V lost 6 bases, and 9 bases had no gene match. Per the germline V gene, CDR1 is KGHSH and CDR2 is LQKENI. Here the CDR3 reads CASSQRQGSRANVLTF. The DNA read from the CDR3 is TGTGCCAGCTCCCAAAGACAGGGGAGCAGGGCCAACGTC.